The clone carrying this T cell receptor beta chain occurred a few times. The antigen is not known. Cultured CD4+ T-cell DNA underwent Oncomine TCR Beta short-read sequencing. The source of extracted genomic DNA was cultured CD4+ T cells. Via MiXCR, TCRdb re-called the PCR reads, giving one row per CDR3 protein. This sample has around 9,700 distinct CDR3 sequences, with less than 35% found just once. The data were taken from a study of vaccination and CD4 T cells after COVID-19. About the study: Every participant had a vaccine, which was either BNT162b2 or mRNA-1273, given in two doses.

Treatment described: approximately 10-day PBMC culture with coronavirus spike peptide pools or control peptides (ViraFEST assay). Samples of CD4+ T cells were obtained from the unexposed donor before the COVID-19 pandemic (2011-2018). The length of the CDR3 is 13 residues. The germline CDR1 and CDR2 sequences are SGHTA and FQGTGA. Trimming pared 3 bases from V and 0 bases from J, leaving 5 bases between. The receptor was derived from a human donor in good health. The chain links TRBV7-3 to TRBJ1-1; D remains unclear. The sequencing sample was made of CD4+ T cells from blood, cultured in vitro. As DNA, the CDR3 is TGTGCCAGCAGCTTCTACATGAACACTGAAGCTTTCTTT. Protein: CASSFYMNTEAFF.